Listed below are T cell receptor beta chains from one sample, sequenced in a study. MiXCR was run by TCRdb on the 5' RACE reads, yielding one entry per CDR3 protein. The profile shows around 57,000 distinct CDR3 sequences, 25% to 35% of them singletons. The sample consisted of tumor-infiltrating memory CD4+ T cells sorted from the breast tumor. These receptor sequences come from a female donor with breast cancer. Each CDR3 is given without its conserved first and last residue. Each record gives: J gene, V gene, CDR3 protein.

J: TRBJ2-7
V: TRBV7-2
CDR3: ASSLGVVTYEQY

J: TRBJ1-4
V: TRBV15
CDR3: ATSRDQGKLF

J: TRBJ2-1
V: TRBV7-9
CDR3: ASSLVSGQF

J: TRBJ2-1
V: TRBV7-9
CDR3: ASRYANPEQF

J: TRBJ1-1
V: TRBV5-1
CDR3: ASRTDRNTEAF

J: TRBJ1-2
V: TRBV6-6
CDR3: ASSKNSFNDYGYT

J: TRBJ2-1
V: TRBV7-2
CDR3: ASSLAGVAYNEQF

J: TRBJ2-7
V: TRBV14
CDR3: ASSQETGETYEQY

J: TRBJ1-6
V: TRBV25-1
CDR3: ASSEYLDTGSGALH

J: TRBJ1-4
V: TRBV5-1
CDR3: ASSLDRGGEKLF

J: TRBJ1-2
V: TRBV7-2
CDR3: ASSYRGQSMGYT

J: TRBJ2-6
V: TRBV29-1
CDR3: SVREGGANVLT

J: TRBJ2-3
V: TRBV5-1
CDR3: ASSPRSGDTQY

J: TRBJ1-1
V: TRBV4-2
CDR3: ASSKQALPGAF

J: TRBJ2-3
V: TRBV5-1
CDR3: ASSLGLAGVPSSQY

J: TRBJ1-4
V: TRBV6-6
CDR3: ASSYAVAGLDEKLF

J: TRBJ2-3
V: TRBV7-2
CDR3: ASSYTSSTDTQY

J: TRBJ2-2
V: TRBV5-1
CDR3: ASSVLSTSAGELF

J: TRBJ1-2
V: TRBV7-2
CDR3: ASSREDRRNYGYT

J: TRBJ1-2
V: TRBV15
CDR3: ATSRPLGQGRYGYT

J: TRBJ2-5
V: TRBV24-1
CDR3: TTSDPGGGQETQY

J: TRBJ1-1
V: TRBV4-3
CDR3: ASSQEGGIGTEAF

J: TRBJ1-5
V: TRBV6-1
CDR3: ASSSGQGRRQPQH

J: TRBJ2-7
V: TRBV7-2
CDR3: ASSLQAGDTYEQY

J: TRBJ1-3
V: TRBV6-2/TRBV6-3
CDR3: ASSWTGNTIY

J: TRBJ2-7
V: TRBV10-3
CDR3: AIGVGQDEQY

J: TRBJ2-1
V: TRBV24-1
CDR3: ATSDIAGGGFNEQF

J: TRBJ1-5
V: TRBV18
CDR3: ASSLGRNQPQH

J: TRBJ2-7
V: TRBV7-9
CDR3: ASSSRTDSYEQY

J: TRBJ1-1
V: TRBV29-1
CDR3: SVEKSNTEAF

J: TRBJ2-7
V: TRBV4-2
CDR3: ASKSPSGYEQY

J: TRBJ2-3
V: TRBV5-1
CDR3: ASSPDREIFFTDTQY

J: TRBJ2-1
V: TRBV5-1
CDR3: ASSPVVGNEQF

J: TRBJ1-1
V: TRBV5-1
CDR3: ASSLSIPYTEAF

J: TRBJ2-5
V: TRBV9
CDR3: ASSAPAGGPSETQY

J: TRBJ2-7
V: TRBV4-2
CDR3: ASSQGGGVSYEQY

J: TRBJ1-1
V: TRBV7-8
CDR3: ASSLVGGGTEAF

J: TRBJ2-3
V: TRBV7-2
CDR3: ASSSRGRGDTQY